The sample holds one count of the clone carrying this T cell receptor (beta chain). The ends were cut back, 3 bases at V and 5 bases at J, with 15 bases in the middle. Germline V gene lookup returns CDR1 SGHRS and CDR2 YFSETQ. The CDR3 contains 14 residues. Assay used: immunoSEQ multiplex PCR; TCRdb lists only in-frame clones, some missing. The sample yields tens of thousands of clones, around 88% seen once. These data belong to a study of OX40 agonist ivuxolimab in advanced cancers. Study background: Given to patients was ivuxolimab, an agonistic anti-OX40 (CD134) antibody.

No patient had autoimmune disease or received systemic immunosuppression. This receptor was identified in an adult with an advanced solid tumor such as melanoma, head and neck, liver or kidney cancer. The sequencing used CD4+ or CD8+ T cells sorted from blood, collected in a trial of the OX40 agonist ivuxolimab. The chain combines TRBV5-1 with TRBJ2-7; D not certain. The CDR3 here is CASSSPGVFNEQYF. DNA for the CDR3: TGCGCCAGCAGCTCCCCAGGAGTGTTTAACGAGCAGTACTTC.